The entry below gives a single TCR beta chain sequence along with its context. These data are taken from a study of blood T cells in healthy people across ages. A second 7 to 11 cycle PCR used barcoded and J-beta primers. TCRdb reanalysed the 5' RACE reads using MiXCR and keeps one entry per CDR3 protein. The sample holds 1.5 million to 2 million distinct CDR3 sequences; about 49% are singletons and the top ten take approximately 2.1%. The CDR3 has 14 amino acids. Trimming cost V 7 bases and J 3 bases, with 17 bases left between them. The germline V gene encodes CDR1 SGHRS and CDR2 YFSETQ. The specimen sequenced was blood. The J gene is TRBJ2-7, the V gene TRBV5-1, with D tentatively TRBD2 (6 bases). The TCR sequence derives from a woman in her thirties or forties in good health. The CDR3 sequence is CASCYGTPNYEQYF. The CDR3 DNA follows: TGCGCCAGCTGCTACGGGACTCCTAACTACGAGCAGTACTTC.